Reported below is one TCR beta chain. Under the authors' procedure: The authors estimated nucleated cell counts from reference gene primer amplification. Assay used: immunoSEQ multiplex PCR; TCRdb lists only in-frame clones, some missing. The DNA gave D and trimming, while V, J and clone size come from that table. This sample has roughly 90,000 clones; around 85% occur once, and the top ten carry more than 30%. The sample belongs to a study of blood T cell repertoires in COVID-19. Overall study: COVID-19 samples collected from the United States, Italy and Spain covered acute and convalescent phases. T cells, B-cell-depleted T cells, or PBMCs provided the cDNA or gDNA that served as material.

The V end lost 4 bases, the J end lost 6 bases, and 12 bases lay between the germline ends. The CDR3 spans 13 residues. In germline, CDR1 is ENHRY, CDR2 SYGVKD. The chain has TRBV10-3 and TRBJ1-2; D is unclear. This clonotype was obtained from an elderly man with acute or convalescent COVID-19. The sample taken for sequencing was peripheral blood. In nucleotides, the CDR3 is TGTGCCATCAGTGTTGACCGGGATGATGGCTACACCTTC. It yields the protein CAISVDRDDGYTF.